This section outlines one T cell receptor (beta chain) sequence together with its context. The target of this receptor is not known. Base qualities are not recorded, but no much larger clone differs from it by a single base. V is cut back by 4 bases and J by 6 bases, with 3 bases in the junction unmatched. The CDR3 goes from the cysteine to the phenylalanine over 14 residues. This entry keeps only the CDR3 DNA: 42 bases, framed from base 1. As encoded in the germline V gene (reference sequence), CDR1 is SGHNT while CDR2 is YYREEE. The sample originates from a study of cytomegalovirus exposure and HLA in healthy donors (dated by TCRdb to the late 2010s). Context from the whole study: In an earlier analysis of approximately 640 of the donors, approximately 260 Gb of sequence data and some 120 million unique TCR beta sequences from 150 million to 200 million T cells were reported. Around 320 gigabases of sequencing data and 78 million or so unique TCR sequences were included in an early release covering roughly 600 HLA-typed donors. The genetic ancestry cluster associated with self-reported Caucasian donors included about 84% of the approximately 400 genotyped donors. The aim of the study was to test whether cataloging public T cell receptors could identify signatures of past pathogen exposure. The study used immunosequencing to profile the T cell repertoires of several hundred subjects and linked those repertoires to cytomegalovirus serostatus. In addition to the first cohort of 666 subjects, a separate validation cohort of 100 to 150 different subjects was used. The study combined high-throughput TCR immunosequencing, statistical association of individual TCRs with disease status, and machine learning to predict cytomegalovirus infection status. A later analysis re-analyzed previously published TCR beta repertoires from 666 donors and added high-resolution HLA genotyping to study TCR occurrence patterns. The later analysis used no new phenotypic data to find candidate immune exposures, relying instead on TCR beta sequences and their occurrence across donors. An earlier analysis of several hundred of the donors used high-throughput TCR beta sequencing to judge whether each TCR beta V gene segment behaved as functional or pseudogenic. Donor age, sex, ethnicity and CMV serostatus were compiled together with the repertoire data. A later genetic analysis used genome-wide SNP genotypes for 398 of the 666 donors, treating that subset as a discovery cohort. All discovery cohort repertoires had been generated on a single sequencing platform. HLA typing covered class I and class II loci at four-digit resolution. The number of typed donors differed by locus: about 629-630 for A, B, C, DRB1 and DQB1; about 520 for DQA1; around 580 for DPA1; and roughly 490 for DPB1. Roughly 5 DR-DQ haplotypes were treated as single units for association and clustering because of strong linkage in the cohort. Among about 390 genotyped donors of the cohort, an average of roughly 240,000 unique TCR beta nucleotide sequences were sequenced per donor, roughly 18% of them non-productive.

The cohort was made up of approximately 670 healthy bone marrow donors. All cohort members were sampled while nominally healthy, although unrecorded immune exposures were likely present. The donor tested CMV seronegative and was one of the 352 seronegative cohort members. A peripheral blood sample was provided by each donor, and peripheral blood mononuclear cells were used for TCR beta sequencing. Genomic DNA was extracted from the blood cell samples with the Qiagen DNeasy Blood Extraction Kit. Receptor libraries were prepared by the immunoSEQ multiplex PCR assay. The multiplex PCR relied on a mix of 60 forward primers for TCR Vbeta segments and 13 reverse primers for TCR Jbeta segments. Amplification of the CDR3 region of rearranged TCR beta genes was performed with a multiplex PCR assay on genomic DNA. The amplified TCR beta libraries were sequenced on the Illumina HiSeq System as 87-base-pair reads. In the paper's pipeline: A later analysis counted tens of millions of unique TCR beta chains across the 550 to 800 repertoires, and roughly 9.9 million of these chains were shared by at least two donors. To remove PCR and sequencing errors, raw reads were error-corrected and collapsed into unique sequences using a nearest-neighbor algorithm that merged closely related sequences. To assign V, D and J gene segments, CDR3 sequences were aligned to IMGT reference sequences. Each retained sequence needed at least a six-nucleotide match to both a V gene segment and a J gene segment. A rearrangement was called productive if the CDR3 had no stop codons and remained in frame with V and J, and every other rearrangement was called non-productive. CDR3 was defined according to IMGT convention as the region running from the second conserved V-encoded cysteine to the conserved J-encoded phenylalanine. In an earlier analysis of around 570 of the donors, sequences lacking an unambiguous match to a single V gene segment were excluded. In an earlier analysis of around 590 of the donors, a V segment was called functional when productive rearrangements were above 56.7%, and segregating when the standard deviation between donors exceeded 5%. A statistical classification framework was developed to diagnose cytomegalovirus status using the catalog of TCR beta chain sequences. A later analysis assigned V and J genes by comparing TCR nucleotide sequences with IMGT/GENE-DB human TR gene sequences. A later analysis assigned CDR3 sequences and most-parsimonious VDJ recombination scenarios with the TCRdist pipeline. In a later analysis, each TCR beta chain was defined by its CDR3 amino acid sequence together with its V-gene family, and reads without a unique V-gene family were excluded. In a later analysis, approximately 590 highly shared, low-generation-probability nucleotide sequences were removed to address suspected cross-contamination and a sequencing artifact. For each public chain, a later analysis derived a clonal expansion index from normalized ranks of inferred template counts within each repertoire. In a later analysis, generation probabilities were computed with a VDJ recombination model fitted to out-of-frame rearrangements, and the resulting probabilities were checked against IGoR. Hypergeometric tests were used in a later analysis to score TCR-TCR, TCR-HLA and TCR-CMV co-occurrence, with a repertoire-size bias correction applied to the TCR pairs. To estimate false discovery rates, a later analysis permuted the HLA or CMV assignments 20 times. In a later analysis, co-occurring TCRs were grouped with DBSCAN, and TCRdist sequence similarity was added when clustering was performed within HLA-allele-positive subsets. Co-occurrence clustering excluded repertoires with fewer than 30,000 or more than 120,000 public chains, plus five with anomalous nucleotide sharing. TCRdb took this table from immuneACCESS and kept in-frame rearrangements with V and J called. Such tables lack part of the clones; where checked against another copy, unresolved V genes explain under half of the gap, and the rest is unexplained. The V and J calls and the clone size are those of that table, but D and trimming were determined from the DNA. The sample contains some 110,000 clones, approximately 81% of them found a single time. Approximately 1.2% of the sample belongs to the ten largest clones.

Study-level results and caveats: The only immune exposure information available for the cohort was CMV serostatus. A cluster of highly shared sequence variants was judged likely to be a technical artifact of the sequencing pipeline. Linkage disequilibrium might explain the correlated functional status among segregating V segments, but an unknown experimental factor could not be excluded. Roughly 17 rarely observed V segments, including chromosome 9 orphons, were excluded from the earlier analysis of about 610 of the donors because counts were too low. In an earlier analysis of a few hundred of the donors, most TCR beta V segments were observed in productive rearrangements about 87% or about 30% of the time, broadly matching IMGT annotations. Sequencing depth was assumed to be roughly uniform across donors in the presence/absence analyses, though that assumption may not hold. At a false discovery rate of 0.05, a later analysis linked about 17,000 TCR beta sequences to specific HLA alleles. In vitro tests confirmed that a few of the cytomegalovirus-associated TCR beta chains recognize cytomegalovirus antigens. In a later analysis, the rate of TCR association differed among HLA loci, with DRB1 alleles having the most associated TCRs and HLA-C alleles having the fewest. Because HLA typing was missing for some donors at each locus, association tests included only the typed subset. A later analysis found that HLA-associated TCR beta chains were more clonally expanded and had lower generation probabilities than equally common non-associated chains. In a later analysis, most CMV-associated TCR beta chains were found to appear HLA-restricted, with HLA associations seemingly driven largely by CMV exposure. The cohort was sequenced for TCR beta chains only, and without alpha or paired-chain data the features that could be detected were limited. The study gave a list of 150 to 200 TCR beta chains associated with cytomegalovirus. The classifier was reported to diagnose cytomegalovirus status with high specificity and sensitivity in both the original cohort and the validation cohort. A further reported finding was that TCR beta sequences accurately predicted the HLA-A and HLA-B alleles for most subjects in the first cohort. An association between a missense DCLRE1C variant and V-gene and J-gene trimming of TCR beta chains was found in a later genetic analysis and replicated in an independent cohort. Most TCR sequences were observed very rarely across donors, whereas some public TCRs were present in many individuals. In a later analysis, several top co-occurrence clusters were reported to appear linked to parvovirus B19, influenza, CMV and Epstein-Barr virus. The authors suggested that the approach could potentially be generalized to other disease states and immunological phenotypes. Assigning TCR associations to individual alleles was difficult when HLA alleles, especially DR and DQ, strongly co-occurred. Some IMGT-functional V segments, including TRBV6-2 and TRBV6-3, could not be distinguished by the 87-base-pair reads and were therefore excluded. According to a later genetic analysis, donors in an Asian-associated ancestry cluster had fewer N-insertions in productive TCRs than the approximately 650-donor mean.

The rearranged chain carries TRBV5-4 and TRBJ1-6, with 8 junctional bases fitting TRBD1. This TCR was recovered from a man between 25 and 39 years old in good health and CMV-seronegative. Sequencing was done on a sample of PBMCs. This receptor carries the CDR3 CASSDRGSNSPLHF. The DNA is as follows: TGTGCCAGCAGCGACAGGGGAAGTAATTCACCCCTCCACTTT.